This TCR beta chain comes out of a study of blood T cells in healthy people across ages. Per the germline V gene, CDR1 is SGDLS and CDR2 is YYNGEE. The CDR3 is 14 residues long. PCR was performed a second time for roughly 7 to 12 cycles using a sample-barcoded 5' primer and a J-beta primer mix. A single record per CDR3 protein comes from TCRdb applying MiXCR to the 5' RACE reads. The table includes under 700,000 distinct CDR3 sequences, 24% detected once. This sample was also put to use in a study of T cells of mothers and their children. That work adds: Related mother-child pairs shared slightly more overlap than unrelated pairs, but the difference was non-significant.

The sequenced sample was blood. The sequence derives from a boy aged 5-17 years in good health. V and J are TRBV9 and TRBJ2-5; D is ambiguous. The DNA end is a closer match to TRBJ2-7, so the J assignment may be wrong. The CDR3 loop reads CASSMRLGSYEQYF. The CDR3 nucleotides are TGTGCCAGCAGCATGCGGCTAGGCTCCTACGAGCAGTACTTC.